Following are 19 T cell receptor beta chains from one sample sequenced in a study of blood T cell repertoires in COVID-19. Clones were read by immunoSEQ multiplex PCR, and TCRdb kept only the in-frame ones, dropping some. The data show fewer than 300,000 clones, with around 85% seen just once and approximately 12% held by the top ten. Source material: peripheral blood. Receptors originate from a woman in her twenties or thirties with COVID-19, enrolled during active disease.

The V gene is TRBV18, the J gene TRBJ2-7; 7 positions agree with TRBD1. CDR1 is KGHSH and CDR2 is LQKENI in the germline V gene. Trimming cost V 4 bases and J 3 bases; bases outside gene matches: 9. This CDR3 spans 15 amino acids. Here the CDR3 reads CASSLRTGKIYEQYF. In DNA form, the CDR3 reads TGTGCCAGCTCACTACGGACAGGCAAAATCTACGAGCAGTACTTC. Using reference TRBV18 and TRBJ2-7 for the parts outside the CDR3, the full variable domain is NAGVMQNPRHLVRRRGQEARLRCSPMKGHSHVYWYRQLPEEGLKFMVYLQKENIIDESGMPKERFSAEFPKEGPSILRIQQVVRGDSAAYFCASSLRTGKIYEQYFGPGTRLTVT.

Remarks on this clone: This specimen includes other DNA sequences encoding the same CDR3. V is TRBV5-1 and J is TRBJ2-7; 8 positions match TRBD1. V shed 2 bases and J 0 bases; nucleotides not matched to a gene: 4. The germline V gene encodes CDR1 SGHRS and CDR2 YFSETQ. The CDR3 length is 15 residues. In DNA, the CDR3 is TGCGCCAGCAGCTTTAGACAGGGGTCCTCCTACGAGCAGTACTTC. It codes for CASSFRQGSSYEQYF.

The J gene is TRBJ2-7, the V gene TRBV28, with D possibly TRBD1 on 6 matching bases. The CDR3 runs 13 residues. Per the germline V gene, CDR1 is MDHEN and CDR2 is SYDVKM. V was shortened by 3 bases and J by 5 bases, with 11 bases between the two germline ends. The CDR3 coding sequence is TGTGCCAGCAGTTTTAGGGGGAATAACGAGCAGTACTTC. As protein: CASSFRGNNEQYF.

The chain has TRBV6-5 and TRBJ2-1; D is unresolved. V was clipped by 5 bases and J by 0 bases, with 11 bases between them. The CDR3 length is 15 residues. CDR1 is MNHEY and CDR2 is SVGAGI in the germline V gene. The CDR3 sequence: CASSTGFRSYNEQFF. The CDR3 DNA sequence: TGTGCCAGCAGTACCGGGTTCCGCTCCTACAATGAGCAGTTCTTC.

The rearrangement joins TRBV6-5 to TRBJ1-6; 8 positions agree with TRBD1. V was pared by 7 bases and J by 10 bases, with 9 bases of the junction left unmatched. Germline V gives CDR1 MNHEY, CDR2 SVGAGI. This CDR3 has 14 amino acids. The DNA of the CDR3 is TGTGCCAGCACCCTAGGACAGGGCTCGTCACCCCTCCACTTT. Protein: CASTLGQGSSPLHF.

The V call is TRBV5-1, the J call TRBJ2-7; 7 bases fit TRBD1. Germline CDR1 is SGHRS and CDR2 is YFSETQ. This CDR3 is 13 amino acids long. J lost 5 bases, V lost 2 bases, and 4 bases had no gene match. The CDR3 DNA reads TGCGCCAGCAGCTTTGCAGGGGGTGACGAGCAGTACTTC. It is translated as CASSFAGGDEQYF.

V gene TRBV24-1 combines with J gene TRBJ2-2; D not certain. Germline CDR1 and CDR2: KGHDR and SFDVKD. This CDR3 is built from 20 residues. V was shortened by 5 bases and J by 6 bases, with 30 bases between the two germline ends. As DNA, the CDR3 is TGTGCCACCAGTGGCAAACGCCAAGCAAGACCCGACGGTGGAGCCGGGGAGCTGTTTTTT. Translating gives CATSGKRQARPDGGAGELFF.

The chain uses TRBV5-4 and TRBJ2-1; a possible D gene is TRBD2 (7 bases). Trimming stripped 0 bases from V and 4 bases from J, with 11 bases between. Germline V gene data show CDR1 as SGHNT and CDR2 as YYREEE (reference sequence). The CDR3 loop spans 15 amino acids. CDR3: CASSLGGGEYNEQFF. In DNA form, the CDR3 reads TGTGCCAGCAGCTTGGGCGGGGGCGAGTACAATGAGCAGTTCTTC.

The chain recombines TRBV9 with TRBJ2-3, with 11 positions matching TRBD2. CDR1 and CDR2 from the germline V gene are SGDLS and YYNGEE. V shed 0 bases, J shed 5 bases, and the junction held 5 bases outside the gene matches. This CDR3 has 16 amino acids. The CDR3 DNA sequence: TGTGCCAGCAGCGTAGCTAGCGGGGGGTCACTAGATACGCAGTATTTT. Its protein is CASSVASGGSLDTQYF.

For the CDR3, the DNA is TGTGCCAGCAGCTTTACAGGGTATGAGCAGTTCTTC. It translates to CASSFTGYEQFF. The chain employs TRBV5-5 and TRBJ2-1; TRBD1 is a possible D gene (6 bases). The CDR3 has 12 amino acids. Germline V lookup: CDR1 SGHKS, CDR2 YYEKEE (reference sequence). Trimming pared 2 bases from V and 8 bases from J, leaving 8 bases between.

The V and J genes are TRBV5-1 and TRBJ2-7; the match to TRBD1 covers 7 bases. The CDR3 consists of 15 residues. Per the germline V gene, CDR1 is SGHRS and CDR2 is YFSETQ. With V trimmed by 0 bases and J by 1 base, 4 bases remained unmatched. CDR3 sequence: CASSLALGQSYEQYF. DNA of the CDR3: TGCGCCAGCAGCTTGGCGCTGGGACAGTCCTACGAGCAGTACTTC.

The chain is built from TRBV11-2 and TRBJ2-7, with unresolved D. Germline values: CDR1 SGHAT, CDR2 FQNNGV. V lost 4 bases and J 1 base, leaving 11 bases between the germline ends. This CDR3 has 14 residues. CDR3 in DNA: TGTGCCAGCAGCTCCCTAGTCAGTTCCTACGAGCAGTACTTC. This sequence encodes CASSSLVSSYEQYF.

Here the CDR3 DNA reads TGTGCCAGCAGCCGAAGAGGGGGGGGCCTGTACGAGCAGTACTTC. Its protein product is CASSRRGGGLYEQYF. The chain combines TRBV3-1 (or the pseudogene TRBV3-2) with TRBJ2-7; D may be TRBD2 (7 bases). The CDR3 contains 15 residues. The V gene's germline CDR1 is LGHDT and CDR2 YNNKEL (reference sequence). The V and J ends lost 4 bases and 4 bases respectively, with 17 bases between them.

In this sample, this clone turned up once. This chain links TRBV19 with TRBJ1-1; maybe TRBD1 (5 bases). This CDR3 has 14 amino acids. Between the trimmed V and J ends, which lost 5 bases and 3 bases, there was a span of 13 bases. Per germline, CDR1 LNHDA and CDR2 SQIVND (reference sequence). CDR3 coding DNA: TGTGCCAGTAGTCCCTTCGACAGCCACACTGAAGCTTTCTTT. This sequence encodes CASSPFDSHTEAFF.

V and J are TRBV7-9 and TRBJ2-1; 7 nucleotides agree with TRBD2. The V gene end was trimmed by 5 bases and the J gene end by 14 bases; junction bases not matched to a gene: 18. The germline V gene encodes CDR1 SEHNR and CDR2 FQNEAQ (reference sequence). The CDR3 is made up of 15 amino acids. In DNA, the CDR3 is TGTGCCAGCAGCCGTCGTAGGACTAGTGTTGGGGCCGAGTTCTTC. It codes for CASSRRRTSVGAEFF.

The rearrangement joins TRBV7-6 to TRBJ1-2; the match to TRBD1 covers 7 bases. With 5 bases clipped from V and 7 bases from J, the junction kept 7 bases outside the gene matches. The V gene's germline CDR1 is SGHVS and CDR2 FNYEAQ. The CDR3 is 13 amino acids. In nucleotides, the CDR3 is TGTGCCAGCAGCAAACAGGGGTCGCGTGGCTACACCTTC. This gives the protein CASSKQGSRGYTF.

This clone has a handful of counts. The rearrangement links TRBV6-5 to TRBJ2-2; 7 bases match TRBD1. The CDR3 has 16 amino acids. With V trimmed by 4 bases and J by 5 bases, 10 bases remained unmatched. Per germline, CDR1 MNHEY and CDR2 SVGAGI. The CDR3 spells CASSFTGTVITGELFF. CDR3 bases: TGTGCCAGCAGTTTCACCGGGACAGTGATTACCGGGGAGCTGTTTTTT.

The V and J genes are TRBV2 and TRBJ2-3, with TRBD1 matching 12 bases. Germline V gene data show CDR1 as SNHLY and CDR2 as FYNNEI. J gave up 1 base and V 6 bases, and 11 bases lay outside the gene matches. The CDR3 has 18 residues. CDR3 protein: CASRGDRGLWDRTDTQYF. CDR3 nucleotides: TGTGCCAGCAGGGGGGACAGGGGGCTATGGGACCGCACAGATACGCAGTATTTT.

The count of this clone is one. The chain combines TRBV15 with TRBJ1-6, with D possibly matching TRBD1 (5 bases). The V gene's germline CDR1 is LNHNV and CDR2 YYDKDF (reference sequence). The V gene lost 0 bases and the J gene lost 8 bases, with 11 bases spanning the gap. This CDR3 region has 15 residues. CDR3 DNA sequence: TGTGCCACCAGCAGAGATTCAGGGATTGATTCACCCCTCCACTTT. This encodes CATSRDSGIDSPLHF.